The rows below give T cell receptor beta chains drawn from one sample of a study of T cells of healthy individuals. TCRdb processed the 5' RACE reads anew with MiXCR; each CDR3 protein has one entry. The sample lists 90,000 to 100,000 distinct CDR3 sequences, approximately 16% seen once, with more than 5.5% in the top ten. The receptors shown here come from a human donor in good health. Each CDR3 is given with its conserved first and last residue. Fields, in order: clone size, J gene, V gene, D gene, CDR3 DNA, CDR3 protein. D genes are given only for firm matches. Some rows have no size entry. The others give once, few or many, or a class for an expanded clone.

size: many; J: TRBJ1-1; V: TRBV7-3; D: NA; DNA: TGTGCCAGCAGCTTGGCGAGCGGGAGCACTGAAGCTTTCTTT; CDR3: CASSLASGSTEAFF
size: NA; J: TRBJ2-5; V: TRBV28; D: NA; DNA: TGTGCCAGCAGTCCCTTGTTGCGGACCCAGTACTTC; CDR3: CASSPLLRTQYF
size: many; J: TRBJ1-5; V: TRBV18; D: NA; DNA: TGTGCCAGCTCACCTTTCGAGGATCGGCCCCAGCATTTT; CDR3: CASSPFEDRPQHF
size: few; J: TRBJ2-3; V: TRBV29-1; D: NA; DNA: TGCAGCGTTGGATCCCTCAGGAATCTGGTCACAGATACGCAGTATTTT; CDR3: CSVGSLRNLVTDTQYF
size: NA; J: TRBJ2-1; V: TRBV5-4; D: NA; DNA: TGTGCCAGCAGCTTGGTGGTCGGGCTGGCGGCATATGAGCAGTTCTTC; CDR3: CASSLVVGLAAYEQFF
size: few; J: TRBJ1-4; V: TRBV5-4; D: TRBD1; DNA: TGTGCCAGCAGCGACCAGACCGGGACAGGGAGGGAAAAACTGTTTTTT; CDR3: CASSDQTGTGREKLFF
size: NA; J: TRBJ1-5; V: TRBV12-3/TRBV12-4; D: TRBD1; DNA: TGTGCCAGCAGGGGGACAGGTAATCAGCCCCAGCATTTT; CDR3: CASRGTGNQPQHF
size: NA; J: TRBJ1-5; V: TRBV20-1; D: NA; DNA: TGCAGTGCTACTCAGGGTAGCAATCAGCCCCAGCATTTT; CDR3: CSATQGSNQPQHF
size: few; J: TRBJ1-2; V: TRBV28; D: NA; DNA: TGTGCCAGCAAGCTCAGGGGAAGTTTGGGCTACACCTTC; CDR3: CASKLRGSLGYTF
size: few; J: TRBJ2-7; V: TRBV5-1; D: NA; DNA: TGCGCCAGCAGCTTCCTGGACGCGTACGAGCAGTACTTC; CDR3: CASSFLDAYEQYF
size: many; J: TRBJ2-5; V: TRBV24-1; D: NA; DNA: TGTGCCACCAGTGACCCCGACAGAGAGACCCAGTACTTC; CDR3: CATSDPDRETQYF
size: NA; J: TRBJ2-4; V: TRBV7-8; D: NA; DNA: TGTGCCAGCAGCTTAGGGGAAGGAGCCAAAAACATTCAGTACTTC; CDR3: CASSLGEGAKNIQYF
size: many; J: TRBJ2-1; V: TRBV5-6; D: NA; DNA: TGTGCCAGCAGCGCCCTACTGTCCTTCAATTACAGTGAGCAGTTCTTC; CDR3: CASSALLSFNYSEQFF